A selection of T cell receptor beta chains follows, all from one sample in a study of a mutant IDH1 vaccine in newly diagnosed glioma. For these receptors, no antigen is known. Assay used: immunoSEQ multiplex PCR; TCRdb lists only in-frame clones, some missing. Among about 55,000 clones listed, around 84% were seen once. This sample comprised PBMCs, obtained from a glioma patient whose treatment included an IDH1 peptide vaccine. These receptors all come from a woman under 30 with glioma. Each CDR3 is given with its conserved first and last residue. A D gene is named only where the DNA matches it firmly. Not all rows give a size; the values are once, few, many and, for expanded clones, a class.

V gene	clone size	D gene	J gene	CDR3 protein	CDR3 DNA
TRBV9	few	NA	TRBJ1-1	CASSPAWNTEAFF	TGTGCCAGCAGCCCCGCCTGGAACACTGAAGCTTTCTTT
TRBV6-1	NA	TRBD1	TRBJ2-1	CASSEPLGTGISEQFF	TGTGCCAGCAGTGAACCTCTTGGGACAGGGATAAGTGAGCAGTTCTTC
TRBV6-5	NA	TRBD1	TRBJ1-1	CASSYWTGNTEAFF	TGTGCCAGCAGTTACTGGACAGGCAACACTGAAGCTTTCTTT
TRBV30	NA	NA	TRBJ2-7	CAWSRRAATYEQYF	TGTGCCTGGAGTCGGAGGGCAGCCACCTACGAGCAGTACTTC
TRBV5-8	NA	NA	TRBJ2-7	CASSRTGGEQYF	TGTGCCAGCAGCCGCACAGGTGGCGAGCAGTACTTC
TRBV18	NA	NA	TRBJ1-2	CASSPGRLLYGYTF	TGTGCCAGCTCACCGGGACGGCTATTATATGGCTACACCTTC
TRBV9	NA	NA	TRBJ1-1	CASREMNTEAFF	TGTGCCAGCAGGGAGATGAACACTGAAGCTTTCTTT
TRBV6-5	NA	NA	TRBJ1-1	CASSGQGRRDTEAFF	TGTGCCAGCAGCGGGCAGGGAAGGCGGGACACTGAAGCTTTCTTT
TRBV11-2	NA	NA	TRBJ1-3	CASSQQVSGNTIYF	TGTGCCAGCAGCCAACAGGTCTCTGGAAACACCATATATTTT
TRBV7-6	few	TRBD1	TRBJ1-5	CASSSGTGVSQPQHF	TGTGCCAGCAGCTCCGGGACAGGGGTGAGTCAGCCCCAGCATTTT
TRBV28	once	NA	TRBJ1-2	CASSRSGAIYGYTF	TGTGCCAGCAGTAGATCCGGGGCGATCTATGGCTACACCTTC
TRBV19	NA	NA	TRBJ2-4	CASSIGGLAKNIQYF	TGTGCCAGTAGTATTGGCGGACTAGCCAAAAACATTCAGTACTTC
TRBV7-8	NA	NA	TRBJ1-6	CASSPWGVSPLHF	TGTGCCAGCAGCCCCTGGGGGGTTTCACCCCTCCACTTT
TRBV7-2	NA	NA	TRBJ2-7	CASSLRTTPLAEQYF	TGTGCCAGCAGCTTACGGACTACCCCCTTGGCCGAGCAGTACTTC
TRBV9	NA	TRBD2	TRBJ2-2	CASSLRGRAGTGELFF	TGTGCCAGCAGCCTCCGCGGGAGGGCTGGCACCGGGGAGCTGTTTTTT
TRBV7-9	NA	NA	TRBJ1-5	CASSLVHDQPQHF	TGTGCCAGCAGCTTAGTACATGATCAGCCCCAGCATTTT
TRBV13	NA	TRBD1	TRBJ2-7	CASSLRAGGTGGASYEQYF	TGTGCCAGCAGCTTAAGGGCCGGGGGGACAGGGGGCGCCTCCTACGAGCAGTACTTC
TRBV5-1	few	TRBD2	TRBJ2-7	CASSPESGTSHYEQYF	TGCGCCAGCAGCCCGGAATCCGGGACTAGCCACTACGAGCAGTACTTC
TRBV19	once	TRBD2	TRBJ2-7	CASSPTSGSFYEQYF	TGTGCCAGTAGTCCTACTAGCGGGAGTTTCTACGAGCAGTACTTC
TRBV7-6	NA	NA	TRBJ1-1	CASSLAFTGNTEAFF	TGTGCCAGCAGCTTAGCCTTCACAGGGAACACTGAAGCTTTCTTT
TRBV7-2	NA	NA	TRBJ1-1	CASRSGESIQAFF	TGTGCCAGCAGGTCCGGGGAATCCATACAAGCTTTCTTT
TRBV6-1	few	NA	TRBJ1-4	CASSEVPPRDEKLFF	TGTGCCAGCAGTGAAGTGCCGCCAAGGGATGAAAAACTGTTTTTT
TRBV19	few	NA	TRBJ1-1	CASRPGGTVVEAFF	TGTGCCAGTAGGCCCGGGGGCACGGTAGTTGAAGCTTTCTTT
TRBV6-4	once	NA	TRBJ2-2	CASSEVGGAGELFF	TGTGCCAGCAGTGAGGTCGGAGGGGCCGGGGAGCTGTTTTTT
TRBV5-4	NA	NA	TRBJ2-4	CASSLTYPTGRNIQYF	TGTGCCAGCAGCTTAACTTACCCGACAGGACGAAACATTCAGTACTTC
TRBV19	NA	NA	TRBJ1-2	CATRFGYRYTF	TGTGCCACCCGGTTCGGGTACCGCTACACCTTC
TRBV6-1	NA	NA	TRBJ2-5	CASSEEVGWGRNRGKTQYF	TGTGCCAGCAGTGAAGAAGTAGGTTGGGGGAGGAACCGGGGGAAGACCCAGTACTTC
TRBV7-9	few	TRBD1	TRBJ2-7	CASSNDRGKIYEQYF	TGTGCCAGCAGCAATGACAGGGGGAAGATCTACGAGCAGTACTTC
TRBV5-1	NA	TRBD2	TRBJ2-1	CASDEGGSGNEQFF	TGCGCCAGCGACGAAGGCGGGAGTGGGAATGAGCAGTTCTTC
TRBV5-4	NA	NA	TRBJ2-3	CASSLGDTQYF	TGTGCCAGCAGCTTAGGAGATACGCAGTATTTT
TRBV9	NA	NA	TRBJ2-4	CASSPPGREEYIQYF	TGTGCCAGCAGCCCCCCGGGGAGAGAGGAGTACATTCAGTACTTC
TRBV19	NA	TRBD1	TRBJ1-2	CASSIGQGVYGYTF	TGTGCCAGTAGTATCGGACAGGGGGTATATGGCTACACCTTC
TRBV15	NA	NA	TRBJ1-4	CATSREGGEGLHEKLFF	TGTGCCACCAGCAGAGAGGGCGGAGAGGGGCTCCATGAAAAACTGTTTTTT
TRBV19	NA	TRBD2	TRBJ2-1	CASQRGYNEQFF	TGTGCCAGTCAGCGGGGCTACAATGAGCAGTTCTTC
TRBV4-2	once	NA	TRBJ2-3	CASSQEWLATDTQYF	TGTGCCAGCAGCCAAGAATGGCTAGCCACAGATACGCAGTATTTT
TRBV7-9	NA	NA	TRBJ2-3	CASSARDFTDTQYF	TGTGCCAGCAGCGCCCGGGACTTCACAGATACGCAGTATTTT
TRBV19	NA	NA	TRBJ1-4	CASSPPRRHLNEKLFF	TGTGCCAGTAGCCCCCCCAGGCGGCACCTTAATGAAAAACTGTTTTTT
TRBV6-1	NA	NA	TRBJ2-7	CASGTISSYEQYF	TGTGCCAGCGGGACAATAAGCTCCTACGAGCAGTACTTC
TRBV7-2	NA	NA	TRBJ2-3	CASSLVGGRDTQYF	TGTGCCAGCAGCTTAGTCGGAGGCCGAGATACGCAGTATTTT
TRBV9	NA	NA	TRBJ2-2	CESGGAVRELFF	TGTGAAAGCGGTGGGGCTGTCAGGGAGCTGTTTTTT
TRBV6-1	NA	NA	TRBJ2-1	CASTLYWGGDEQFF	TGTGCCAGCACCCTCTACTGGGGGGGCGATGAGCAGTTCTTC
TRBV4-3	NA	TRBD1	TRBJ2-1	CASSHPGQLRNEQFF	TGCGCCAGCAGCCATCCGGGACAGCTACGCAATGAGCAGTTCTTC
TRBV19	NA	NA	TRBJ1-4	CASSERTVNEKLFF	TGTGCCAGTAGTGAGAGGACGGTTAATGAAAAACTGTTTTTT
TRBV2	NA	TRBD1	TRBJ1-5	CASSDPRAGTGNQPQHF	TGTGCCAGCAGTGATCCCCGAGCCGGGACAGGGAATCAGCCCCAGCATTTT
TRBV12-5	NA	TRBD1	TRBJ1-2	CASGSGGSDGGYTF	TGTGCTAGTGGTTCAGGGGGCAGCGATGGAGGCTACACCTTC
TRBV13	NA	NA	TRBJ1-2	CASSRGGNYGYTF	TGTGCCAGCAGCCGAGGGGGTAACTATGGCTACACCTTC
TRBV29-1	NA	NA	TRBJ1-2	CSVEERYGYTF	TGCAGCGTTGAAGAAAGGTATGGCTACACCTTC
TRBV28	NA	TRBD1	TRBJ1-2	CAEGTGGHGYTF	TGTGCTGAGGGGACAGGGGGTCATGGCTACACCTTC
TRBV6-6	NA	TRBD2	TRBJ2-5	CASTTGLAGGETQYF	TGTGCCAGCACCACCGGACTAGCGGGGGGAGAGACCCAGTACTTC